The source of this TCR beta chain is a study of T cells in Graves' hyperthyroidism and ophthalmopathy. Study context: The authors collected peripheral blood at initial diagnosis, before any treatment.

Germline V gene lookup returns CDR1 DFQATT and CDR2 SNEGSKA (reference sequence). The CDR3 has 13 residues. Deletions cut 4 bases from V and 8 bases from J, with 15 bases between. TCR beta CDR3 region amplification was performed from RNA transcripts. First-round RT-PCR targeting the TCR CDR3 was performed with the HTBI primer set. From the multiplex PCR reads, TCRdb called clonotypes with MiXCR, one entry per CDR3 protein. The data show over 550,000 distinct CDR3 sequences, with around 15% seen just once and approximately 18% held by the top ten. This clonotype was counted between two and nine times. Patients aged 18 to 65 had newly diagnosed hyperthyroidism lasting under 2 months. In making diagnoses, clinical symptoms, serum thyroxine and TRAb, thyroid ultrasound and orbital computed tomography were all used.

The receptor comes from a young woman with Graves' hyperthyroidism. Sequencing used blood. This chain joins TRBV20-1 and TRBJ2-1, with D uncertain. The CDR3 sequence is CSATSTLRDEQFF. CDR3 sequence (DNA): TGCAGTGCTACATCAACATTAAGGGATGAGCAGTTCTTC.